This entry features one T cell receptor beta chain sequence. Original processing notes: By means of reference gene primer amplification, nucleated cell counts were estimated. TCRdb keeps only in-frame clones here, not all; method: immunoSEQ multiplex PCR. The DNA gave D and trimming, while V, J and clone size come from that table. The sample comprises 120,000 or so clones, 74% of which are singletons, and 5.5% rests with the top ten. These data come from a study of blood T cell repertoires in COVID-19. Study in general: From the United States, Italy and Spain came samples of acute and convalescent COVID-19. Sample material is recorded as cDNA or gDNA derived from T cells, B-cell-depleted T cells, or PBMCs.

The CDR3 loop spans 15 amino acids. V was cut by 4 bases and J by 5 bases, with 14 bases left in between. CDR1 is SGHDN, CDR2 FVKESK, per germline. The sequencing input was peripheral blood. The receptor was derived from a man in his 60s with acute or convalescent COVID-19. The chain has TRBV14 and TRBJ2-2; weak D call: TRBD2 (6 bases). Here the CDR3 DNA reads TGTGCCAGCAGCCTTAGCGGACTCATTACCGGGGAGCTGTTTTTT. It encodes CASSLSGLITGELFF.